The source of this T cell receptor (beta chain) is a study of cytomegalovirus exposure and HLA in healthy donors. Among the donors, all were healthy bone marrow donors. The donors, nominally healthy at sampling, likely had unrecorded immune exposures. The PCR ran on 60 Vbeta and 13 Jbeta primers. Clones were read by immunoSEQ multiplex PCR, and TCRdb kept only the in-frame ones, dropping some. The table includes some 150,000 clones, about three quarters detected once. The CDR3 loop spans 15 amino acids. Trimming cost V 6 bases and J 1 base; bases outside gene matches: 8. Germline lookup yields CDR1 LNHDA and CDR2 SQIVND (reference sequence).

Source material: PBMCs. V usage is TRBV19 and J usage is TRBJ2-5; 7 bases agree with TRBD2. The sequence came from a female donor in good health and CMV-seropositive. CDR3 coding DNA: TGTGCCAGTAGGGAGGGAGGGAGACCCCAAGAGACCCAGTACTTC. Translated, it gives CASREGGRPQETQYF.